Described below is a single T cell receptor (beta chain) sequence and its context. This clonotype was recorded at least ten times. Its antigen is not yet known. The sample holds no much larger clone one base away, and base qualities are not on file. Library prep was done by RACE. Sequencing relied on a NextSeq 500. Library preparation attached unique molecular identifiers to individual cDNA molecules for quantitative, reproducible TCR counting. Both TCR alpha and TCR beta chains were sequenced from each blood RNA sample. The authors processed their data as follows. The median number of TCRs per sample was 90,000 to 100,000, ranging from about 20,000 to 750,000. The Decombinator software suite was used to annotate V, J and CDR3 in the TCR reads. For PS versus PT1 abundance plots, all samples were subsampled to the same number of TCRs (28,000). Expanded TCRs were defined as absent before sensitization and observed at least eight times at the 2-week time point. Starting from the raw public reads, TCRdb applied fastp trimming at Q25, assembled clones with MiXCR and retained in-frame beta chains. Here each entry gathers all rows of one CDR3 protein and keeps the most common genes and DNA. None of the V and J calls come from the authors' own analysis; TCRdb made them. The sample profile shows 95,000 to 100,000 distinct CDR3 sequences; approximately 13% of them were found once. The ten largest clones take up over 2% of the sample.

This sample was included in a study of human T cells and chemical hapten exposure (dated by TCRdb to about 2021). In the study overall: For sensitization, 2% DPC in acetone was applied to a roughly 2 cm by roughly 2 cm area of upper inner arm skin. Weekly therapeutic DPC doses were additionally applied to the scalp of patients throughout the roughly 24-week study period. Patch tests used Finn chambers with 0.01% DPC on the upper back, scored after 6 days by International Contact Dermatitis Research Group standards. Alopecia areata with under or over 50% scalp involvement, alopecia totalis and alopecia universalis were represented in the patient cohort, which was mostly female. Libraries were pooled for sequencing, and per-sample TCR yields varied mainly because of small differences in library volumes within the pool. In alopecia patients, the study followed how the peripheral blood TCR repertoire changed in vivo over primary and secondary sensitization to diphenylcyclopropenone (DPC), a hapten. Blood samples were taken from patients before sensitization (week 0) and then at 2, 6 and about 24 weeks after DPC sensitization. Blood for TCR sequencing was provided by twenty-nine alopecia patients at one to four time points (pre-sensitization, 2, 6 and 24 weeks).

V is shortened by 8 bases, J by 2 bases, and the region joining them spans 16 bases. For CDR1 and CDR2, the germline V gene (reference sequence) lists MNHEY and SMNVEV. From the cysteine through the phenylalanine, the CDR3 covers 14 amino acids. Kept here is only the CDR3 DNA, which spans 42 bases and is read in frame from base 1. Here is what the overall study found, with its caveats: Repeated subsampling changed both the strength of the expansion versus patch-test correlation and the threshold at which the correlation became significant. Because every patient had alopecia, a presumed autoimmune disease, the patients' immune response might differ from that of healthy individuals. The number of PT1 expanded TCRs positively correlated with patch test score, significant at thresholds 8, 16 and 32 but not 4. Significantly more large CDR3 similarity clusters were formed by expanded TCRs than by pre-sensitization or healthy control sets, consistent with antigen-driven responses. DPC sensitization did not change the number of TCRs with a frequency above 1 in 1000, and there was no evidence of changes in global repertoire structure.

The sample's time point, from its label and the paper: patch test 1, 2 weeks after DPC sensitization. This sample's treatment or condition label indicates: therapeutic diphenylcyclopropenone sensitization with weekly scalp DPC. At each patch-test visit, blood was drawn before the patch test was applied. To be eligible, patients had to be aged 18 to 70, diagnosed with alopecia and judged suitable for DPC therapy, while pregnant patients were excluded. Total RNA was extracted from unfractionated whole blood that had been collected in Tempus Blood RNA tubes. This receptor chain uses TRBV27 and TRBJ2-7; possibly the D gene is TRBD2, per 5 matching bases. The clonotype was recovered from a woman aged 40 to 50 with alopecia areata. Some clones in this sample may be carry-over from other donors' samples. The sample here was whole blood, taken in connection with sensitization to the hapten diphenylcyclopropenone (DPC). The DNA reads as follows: TGTGCCAGCCGAAAGTTCGGAGGCGCCTACGAGCAGTACTTC. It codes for CASRKFGGAYEQYF.